The subject of this entry is one T cell receptor (beta chain). This specimen belongs to a study of cytomegalovirus exposure and HLA in healthy donors. Study-level information: As released early, the data held roughly 85 million unique TCRs from HLA-typed donors.

Trimming took 4 bases from V and 7 from J; bases not matched to a gene: 7. There are 15 residues in the CDR3. CDR1 and CDR2 (germline): SGHTA, FQGNSA. The PCR was carried out with 60 Vbeta primers and 13 Jbeta primers. Some clones are missing from TCRdb's copy, which holds only in-frame ones; the method was immunoSEQ multiplex PCR. The sample contains under 45,000 clones, 80% of which appear only once. The sequencing sample was made of PBMCs. The source of this sequence is a male donor in good health and CMV-seronegative. This chain links TRBV7-2 with TRBJ2-1; 10 nucleotides agree with TRBD2. The chain's CDR3 is CASSSLAGAINEQFF. CDR3 bases: TGTGCCAGCAGCTCCCTAGCGGGAGCGATTAATGAGCAGTTCTTC.